The 13 T cell receptor beta chains presented below share a single source sample, sequenced in a study of T cells in Graves' hyperthyroidism and ophthalmopathy. There were TCR beta CDR3 regions amplified from RNA transcripts. First-round RT-PCR of the TCR CDR3 relied on the HTBI primer set. MiXCR, applied by TCRdb to the multiplex PCR reads, yields one record per CDR3 protein. This table holds over 300,000 distinct CDR3 sequences, 14% found once. Sequenced: blood. The origin of the receptors is a woman aged 55-69 years with Graves' hyperthyroidism.

This clonotype was picked up many times. V gene TRBV25-1 combines with J gene TRBJ2-7; D possibly corresponds to TRBD1 (6 bases). The CDR3 has 13 residues. Trimming stripped 1 base from V and 9 bases from J, with 13 bases between. CDR1 and CDR2 (germline): MGHDK, SYGVNS. The CDR3 DNA reads TGTGCCAGCAGTGAATCGACCAGGGGCGCGCAGTACTTC. This translates into CASSESTRGAQYF.

The CDR3 coding sequence is TGTGCCAGCAGCTTCAGGACTAGCGGCTACGAGCAGTACTTC. Translated: CASSFRTSGYEQYF. The chain links TRBV13 to TRBJ2-7, with TRBD2 matching 10 bases. With 3 bases clipped from V and 3 bases from J, the junction kept 2 bases outside the gene matches. Germline CDR1 is PRHDT and CDR2 is FYEKMQ (reference sequence). This CDR3 is built from 14 residues.

Many counts were recorded for this clonotype. The CDR3 spells CASSFSGQETQYF. For the CDR3, the DNA is TGTGCCAGCAGCTTTTCCGGTCAAGAGACCCAGTACTTC. The genes are TRBV11-2 and TRBJ2-5, with D unclear. This CDR3 has 13 amino acids. Germline values: CDR1 SGHAT, CDR2 FQNNGV. V was shortened by 3 bases and J by 2 bases, with 7 bases between the two germline ends.

This rearrangement joins TRBV7-9 to TRBJ2-7; the match to TRBD1 covers 11 bases. Germline CDR1 is SEHNR and CDR2 is FQNEAQ (reference sequence). The CDR3 totals 16 residues. V lost 1 base to trimming and J lost 4 bases; unmatched junction nucleotides: 6. CDR3 residues: CASSLGRGTGGYEQYF. As DNA, the CDR3 is TGTGCCAGCAGCTTAGGGCGCGGGACAGGGGGTTACGAGCAGTACTTC.

This chain joins TRBV2 and TRBJ2-1; 11 bases align to TRBD2. V dropped 5 bases and J dropped 7; count of bases not matched to a gene: 7. The germline CDR1 and CDR2 sequences are SNHLY and FYNNEI. CDR3 length: 15 amino acids. The CDR3 DNA reads TGTGCCAGCAGTCCGGGACTAGCGGCAAGGAATGAGCAGTTCTTC. Amino acids: CASSPGLAARNEQFF.

The CDR3 region is CASSPPAGEQFF. DNA of the CDR3: TGTGCCAGCAGTCCCCCAGCGGGGGAGCAGTTCTTC. The chain couples TRBV12-3 or TRBV12-4 to TRBJ2-1; TRBD2 agrees at 7 bases. The CDR3 runs 12 residues. Trimming at V came to 5 bases and at J to 10 bases, leaving 5 bases not matched to a gene.

This chain joins TRBV10-3 and TRBJ2-2; 7 nucleotides line up with TRBD2. The CDR3 contains 14 residues. J was trimmed by 2 bases and V by 11 bases; bases with no gene match: 8. Germline V lookup: CDR1 ENHRY, CDR2 SYGVKD. CDR3: CAVSPGLNTGELFF. DNA of the CDR3: TGTGCCGTATCCCCGGGACTAAACACCGGGGAGCTGTTTTTT.

About this clonotype: Mismatch with germline at one junction end may stem from a read error. This rearrangement joins TRBV6-5 to TRBJ1-2; 8 nucleotides line up with TRBD1. The CDR3 sequence is 19 residues long. Germline values: CDR1 MNHEY, CDR2 SVGAGI. The CDR3 spells CASNYLYRGQGRTNYGCTF. The CDR3 DNA sequence: TGTGCCAGCAATTATTTGTACCGAGGACAGGGAAGGACTAACTATGGCTGCACCTTC.

Ten or more counts support this clonotype. The V call is TRBV28, the J call TRBJ2-7, with 9 bases fitting TRBD2. The V gene end was trimmed by 6 bases and the J gene end by 1 base; junction bases not matched to a gene: 7. This CDR3 region has 15 residues. Germline-derived CDR1 and CDR2 are MDHEN and SYDVKM. CDR3 sequence: CASSSGGSLSYEQYF. The CDR3 DNA reads as TGTGCCAGCAGCAGCGGGGGGAGCCTTTCCTACGAGCAGTACTTC. Full variable domain (missing parts from reference TRBV28 and TRBJ2-7): DVKVTQSSRYLVKRTGEKVFLECVQDMDHENMFWYRQDPGLGLRLIYFSYDVKMKEKGDIPEGYSVSREKKERFSLILESASTNQTSMYLCASSSGGSLSYEQYFGPGTRLTVT.

This clonotype was recorded a few times. The gene calls are TRBV7-9 and TRBJ2-1, with TRBD2 matching over 8 bases. This CDR3 comprises 18 residues. The V gene end was trimmed by 5 bases and the J gene end by 0 bases; junction bases not matched to a gene: 12. From germline, CDR1 is SEHNR and CDR2 FQNEAQ (reference sequence). CDR3 region: CASSPRSREASSYNEQFF. For the CDR3, the DNA is TGTGCCAGCAGCCCCCGCTCGCGGGAGGCTAGCTCCTACAATGAGCAGTTCTTC.

Worth noting for this clonotype: A much larger clone sits a single nucleotide away, making a read error possible. The V and J genes are TRBV6-1 and TRBJ2-3; no reliable D call. V shed 0 bases and J shed 2 bases, with 6 bases lying between them. This CDR3 has 14 amino acids. The germline gives CDR1 MNHNS, CDR2 SASEGT. Here the CDR3 reads CASSEAGNTDTQYF. The CDR3 nucleotides are TGTGCCAGCAGTGAAGCGGGGAACACAGATACGCAGTATTTT.

The sample holds many counts of this clonotype. V usage is TRBV10-3 and J usage is TRBJ1-1; D is unresolved. This CDR3 comprises 14 residues. With 10 bases removed from V and 1 base from J, the gap between germline ends came to 16 bases. Germline V gene sequence: CDR1 ENHRY, CDR2 SYGVKD. In DNA form, the CDR3 reads TGTGCCACACACGAGACCTCGAGGAACACTGAAGCTTTCTTT. As protein: CATHETSRNTEAFF.

This clonotype showed up many times. This chain links TRBV18 with TRBJ1-5; D not resolved. There are 15 residues in the CDR3. Germline CDR1 and CDR2: KGHSH and LQKENI. Trimming removed 2 bases at V and 2 bases at J, with 10 bases between. The CDR3 nucleotides read TGTGCCAGCTCACCATCCTCTTCGGGCAATCAGCCCCAGCATTTT. This sequence encodes CASSPSSSGNQPQHF.